This entry lists 24 T cell receptor beta chains sequenced from one sample in a study of cytomegalovirus exposure and HLA in healthy donors (dated by TCRdb to the late 2010s). The method behind the library was the immunoSEQ multiplex PCR assay. The multiplex PCR relied on a mix of 60 forward primers for TCR Vbeta segments and 13 reverse primers for TCR Jbeta segments. Entries here come from immuneACCESS through TCRdb and include only in-frame sequences with V and J called. Some clones fail to appear in such tables; in the studies checked, an unresolved V gene covers under half of the shortfall, and the cause of the remainder is unknown. Recorded for this sample are roughly 43,000 clones; roughly 60% of them occurred a single time. The top ten constitute 8% to 9.5% of the sample. Sequencing was done on a sample of PBMCs. The receptor set was obtained from a human donor in good health.

This clone was detected once. This sequence joins TRBV6-1 and TRBJ1-2; TRBD1 agrees at 11 bases. V lost 6 bases and J lost 8; bases outside the gene matches: 11. The CDR3 is 15 amino acids. From germline, CDR1 is MNHNS and CDR2 SASEGT. The CDR3 DNA reads as TGTGCCAGCAGGGTTCCCGGGACAGGGGGAGGGGGCTACACCTTC. Amino acids: CASRVPGTGGGGYTF.

The chain has TRBV10-3 and TRBJ1-2; no clear D gene. CDR1 and CDR2 from the germline V gene are ENHRY and SYGVKD. Trimming took off 2 bases at V and 2 bases at J, with 6 bases between the two ends. This CDR3 region has 13 residues. The CDR3, as DNA: TGTGCCATCAGTGAGGGTCAGAACTATGGCTACACCTTC. This encodes CAISEGQNYGYTF.

The chain couples TRBV7-2 to TRBJ2-3, with 10 positions matching TRBD2. V trimming: 2 bases; J trimming: 3 bases; junction bases outside the gene matches: 8. The germline V gene has CDR1 SGHTA and CDR2 FQGNSA. The CDR3 totals 17 residues. The CDR3 loop reads CASSLYLAGETTDTQYF. As DNA, the CDR3 is TGTGCCAGCAGCTTATACCTAGCGGGGGAGACGACAGATACGCAGTATTTT.

V is TRBV29-1 and J is TRBJ1-4; 8 bases line up with TRBD1. The trim removed 4 bases at V and 7 bases at J, leaving 2 bases unmatched. This CDR3 contains 12 residues. Germline V lookup: CDR1 SQVTM, CDR2 ANQGSEA. CDR3: CSVAGGGEKLFF. In DNA, the CDR3 is TGCAGCGTTGCAGGGGGCGGTGAAAAACTGTTTTTT.

The chain carries TRBV4-2 and TRBJ2-3, with a possible D match to TRBD1 (6 bases). Trimming took off 4 bases at V and 5 bases at J, with 19 bases between the two ends. In germline, CDR1 is LGHNA, CDR2 YNFKEQ. The CDR3 covers 16 residues. CDR3 amino acids: CASSPKIGTMLDTQYF. The CDR3 nucleotides are TGTGCCAGCAGCCCCAAGATAGGGACAATGTTAGATACGCAGTATTTT.

The chain couples TRBV4-1 to TRBJ2-2, with D possibly TRBD1 on 5 matching bases. The germline gives CDR1 MGHRA, CDR2 YSYEKL. The V gene lost 0 bases and the J gene lost 4 bases, with 15 bases spanning the gap. The CDR3 is 17 amino acids. For the CDR3, the DNA is TGCGCCAGCAGCCAAGAACCTAGGGGCCCGAGCACCGGGGAGCTGTTTTTT. It encodes CASSQEPRGPSTGELFF.

In this sample, this clone turned up a few times. V gene TRBV5-1 combines with J gene TRBJ1-1; 9 bases are a match to TRBD1. The V gene's germline CDR1 is SGHRS and CDR2 YFSETQ. V dropped 7 bases and J dropped 3; count of bases not matched to a gene: 7. The CDR3 runs to 14 residues. Here the CDR3 DNA reads TGCGCCAGCTGCCGGACAGGGGAGTACACTGAAGCTTTCTTT. Encoded protein: CASCRTGEYTEAFF.

This clone occurred a few times. V usage is TRBV7-9 and J usage is TRBJ2-7; 9 bases align to TRBD2. V lost 5 bases and J lost 4; bases outside the gene matches: 9. The CDR3 spans 15 residues. Germline CDR1 reads SEHNR; CDR2 reads FQNEAQ (reference sequence). The chain's CDR3 is CASSKGLADAYEQYF. The CDR3 DNA is TGTGCCAGCAGCAAGGGACTAGCCGACGCGTACGAGCAGTACTTC.

CDR3 bases: TGTGCCAGCAGAACCCCGGACAGGGGAGTCTCACCCCTCCACTTT. It specifies CASRTPDRGVSPLHF. The chain couples TRBV28 to TRBJ1-6, with 9 bases lining up with TRBD1. The CDR3 covers 15 residues. Germline V CDR1 and CDR2: MDHEN, SYDVKM. The J segment lost 10 bases and the V segment lost 6 bases, leaving 10 bases of the junction unmatched.

J is TRBJ1-2 and V is TRBV9, with 7 bases matching TRBD1. The CDR3 loop spans 14 amino acids. The J segment lost 4 bases and the V segment lost 0 bases, leaving 3 bases of the junction unmatched. CDR1 SGDLS and CDR2 YYNGEE come from the germline V gene. The CDR3: CASSVVGGLYGYTF. In DNA form, the CDR3 reads TGTGCCAGCAGCGTAGTAGGGGGCCTCTATGGCTACACCTTC. Drawing the rest from reference TRBV9 and TRBJ1-2, the complete variable domain is DSGVTQTPKHLITATGQRVTLRCSPRSGDLSVYWYQQSLDQGLQFLIQYYNGEERAKGNILERFSAQQFPDLHSELNLSSLELGDSALYFCASSVVGGLYGYTFGSGTRLTVV.

This sequence joins TRBV30 and TRBJ2-7, with TRBD1 identical over 9 bases. The trim removed 0 bases at V and 5 bases at J, leaving 5 bases unmatched. Germline V gene lookup returns CDR1 GTSNPN and CDR2 SVGIG (reference sequence). The CDR3 consists of 14 residues. For the CDR3, the DNA is TGTGCCTGGAGTGTAACAGGGGGCTCTCACGAGCAGTACTTC. It codes for CAWSVTGGSHEQYF.

V and J are TRBV4-2 and TRBJ2-1; 11 bases match TRBD2. This CDR3 has 16 residues. The junction had 2 bases not matched to a gene; V was cut back by 4 bases and J by 0 bases. Germline V lookup: CDR1 LGHNA, CDR2 YNFKEQ. The CDR3 here is CASSLSGGVSYNEQFF. CDR3 coding DNA: TGTGCCAGCAGCCTTAGCGGGGGGGTCTCCTACAATGAGCAGTTCTTC.

The chain recombines TRBV4-3 with TRBJ2-2; 9 nucleotides line up with TRBD1. J was trimmed by 6 bases and V by 0 bases; bases with no gene match: 11. The CDR3 spans 18 residues. Germline V gene data show CDR1 as LGHNA and CDR2 as YSLEER. CDR3 sequence reads: CASSQDYVGQGVAGELFF. The CDR3 nucleotides read TGCGCCAGCAGCCAAGACTACGTGGGACAGGGTGTCGCCGGGGAGCTGTTTTTT.

This clone was seen a handful of times. The V gene is TRBV11-1, the J gene TRBJ2-7, with 10 bases identical to TRBD2. Germline values: CDR1 SGHAT, CDR2 FQDESV (reference sequence). This CDR3 is built from 15 residues. J lost 0 bases, V lost 6 bases, and 5 bases had no gene match. The CDR3 sequence: CASRKASGGSYEQYF. The DNA for the CDR3 is TGTGCCAGCAGGAAAGCTAGCGGGGGCTCCTACGAGCAGTACTTC.

The chain links TRBV28 to TRBJ1-6, with TRBD1 matching 9 bases. CDR1 and CDR2 from the germline V gene are MDHEN and SYDVKM. V lost 5 bases to trimming and J lost 8 bases; unmatched junction nucleotides: 4. CDR3 length: 14 residues. The CDR3 bases are TGTGCCAGCAGTCGGGACAGGGATGATTCACCCCTCCACTTT. This gives the protein CASSRDRDDSPLHF.

The rearrangement joins TRBV7-2 to TRBJ1-6; no clear D gene. V gave up 5 bases and J gave up 6 bases, with 11 bases separating them. This CDR3 spans 14 amino acids. Per the germline V gene, CDR1 is SGHTA and CDR2 is FQGNSA. The CDR3 reads CASSPGISNSPLHF. The CDR3 DNA is TGTGCCAGCAGCCCGGGGATCTCTAATTCACCCCTCCACTTT.

This clone has more than one count but fewer than ten. V is TRBV6-5 and J is TRBJ1-3, with unresolved D. The CDR3 is made up of 14 amino acids. Germline CDR1 reads MNHEY; CDR2 reads SVGAGI. V was cut by 4 bases and J by 0 bases, with 7 bases left in between. Written as DNA, the CDR3 is TGTGCCAGCAGTTTTACCAGCTCTGGAAACACCATATATTTT. It specifies CASSFTSSGNTIYF.

The genes are TRBV7-2 and TRBJ2-1, with 11 bases lining up with TRBD2. Germline CDR1 SGHTA, CDR2 FQGNSA. V was pared by 2 bases and J by 8 bases, with 5 bases of the junction left unmatched. There are 15 residues in the CDR3. CDR3 sequence (DNA): TGTGCCAGCAGCTTATGGGCTAGCGGGGGGTATGAGCAGTTCTTC. This translates into CASSLWASGGYEQFF. Full variable domain (missing parts from reference TRBV7-2 and TRBJ2-1): GAGVSQSPSNKVTEKGKDVELRCDPISGHTALYWYRQSLGQGLEFLIYFQGNSAPDKSGLPSDRFSAERTGGSVSTLTIQRTQQEDSAVYLCASSLWASGGYEQFFGPGTRLTVL.

This chain joins TRBV30 and TRBJ1-4; possible D gene TRBD1, 5 bases. Germline-derived CDR1 and CDR2 are GTSNPN and SVGIG (reference sequence). Deletions cut 8 bases from V and 4 bases from J, with 14 bases between. This CDR3 has 13 amino acids. The CDR3 DNA sequence: TGTGCCGGGGGGGGAGGCAGTAATGAAAAACTGTTTTTT. It translates to CAGGGGSNEKLFF.

This chain joins TRBV2 and TRBJ1-2; D unclear. Between the trimmed V and J ends, which lost 6 bases and 0 bases, there was a span of 5 bases. CDR1 and CDR2 from the germline V gene are SNHLY and FYNNEI. CDR3 length: 12 amino acids. The CDR3 DNA is TGTGCCAGCAGGGAGACTAACTATGGCTACACCTTC. This sequence encodes CASRETNYGYTF.

The chain employs TRBV19 and TRBJ2-4, with 8 positions matching TRBD1. V dropped 5 bases and J dropped 5; count of bases not matched to a gene: 5. The CDR3 is 14 residues long. The V gene's germline CDR1 is LNHDA and CDR2 SQIVND (reference sequence). CDR3 amino acids: CASSFRTGQNIQYF. CDR3 bases: TGTGCCAGTAGTTTCCGGACAGGGCAAAACATTCAGTACTTC.

Of note for this clone: An end of the junction does not agree with germline; a read error may underlie this. The genes are TRBV19 and TRBJ1-3; no clear D gene. CDR3 size: 13 residues. Germline CDR1 and CDR2: LNHDA and SQIVND (reference sequence). CDR3 nucleotides: TGTGCCAGCAGTAGCGCCTCTGGAAACACCATATATTTT. Translation: CASSSASGNTIYF.

This clone has just a few counts. The rearrangement uses TRBV7-8 and TRBJ2-7; 9 bases are a match to TRBD1. The CDR3 spans 15 residues. J was trimmed by 1 base and V by 5 bases; bases with no gene match: 6. Looked up from germline, CDR1 is SGHVS and CDR2 is FQNEAQ. The CDR3, as DNA: TGTGCCAGCAGCACGACAGGGGGAGGGTCCTACGAGCAGTACTTC. Its protein product is CASSTTGGGSYEQYF.

V gene TRBV30 combines with J gene TRBJ1-5; 9 bases agree with TRBD1. J was trimmed by 9 bases and V by 6 bases; bases with no gene match: 15. This CDR3 spans 15 amino acids. Germline values: CDR1 GTSNPN, CDR2 SVGIG (reference sequence). CDR3 protein: CACQAPGQGTGPQHF. The CDR3 DNA sequence: TGTGCCTGCCAGGCCCCGGGACAGGGCACAGGGCCCCAGCATTTT.